This T cell receptor beta chain was sequenced in a study of T cell responses to AZD1222 COVID-19 vaccine. The study, taken as a whole, reports: Spike as a whole was targeted by vaccine-associated CD4 TCRs, dominant at 160-218 and 743-854.

Note on this clone: Its specificity is not known.

Some clones are missing from TCRdb's copy, which holds only in-frame ones; the method was immunoSEQ multiplex PCR. In the table there are 200,000 or so clones, around 92% of which are singletons. V was shortened by 2 bases and J by 5 bases, with 6 bases between the two germline ends. The CDR3 length is 12 residues. Germline V gives CDR1 LGHDT, CDR2 YNNKEL (reference sequence). The V and J genes are TRBV3-1 (or the pseudogene TRBV3-2) and TRBJ1-1; no firm D call. The starting material was peripheral blood, obtained on day 0 of AZD1222 vaccination. The receptor comes from an adult in good health. In nucleotides, the CDR3 is TGTGCCAGCAGCCAACTCGGTACTGAAGCTTTCTTT. Amino acids: CASSQLGTEAFF.